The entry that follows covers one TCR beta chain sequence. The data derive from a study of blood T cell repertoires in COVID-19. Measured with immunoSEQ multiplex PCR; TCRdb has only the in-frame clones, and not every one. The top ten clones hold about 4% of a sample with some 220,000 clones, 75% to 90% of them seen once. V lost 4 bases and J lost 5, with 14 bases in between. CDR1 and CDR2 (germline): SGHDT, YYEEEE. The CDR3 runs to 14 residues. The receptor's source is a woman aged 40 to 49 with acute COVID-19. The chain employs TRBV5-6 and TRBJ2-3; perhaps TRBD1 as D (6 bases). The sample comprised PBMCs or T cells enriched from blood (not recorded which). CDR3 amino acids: CASSVAGAGDTQYF. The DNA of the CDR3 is TGTGCCAGCAGCGTCGCAGGGGCGGGAGATACGCAGTATTTT.